The clone carrying this T cell receptor beta chain was recorded at least ten times. The antigen remains undetermined. The sample is drawn from a study of CD8 T cells in ankylosing spondylitis. This CDR3 contains 15 residues. Germline CDR1 DFQATT, CDR2 SNEGSKA (reference sequence). Between the trimmed V and J ends, which lost 6 bases and 4 bases, there was a span of 21 bases. Preparation of TCR beta libraries was done by quantitative 5'-RACE with molecular barcodes. In TCRdb, the 5' RACE reads were re-called with MiXCR into one record per CDR3 protein. The sample lists around 230,000 distinct CDR3 sequences, approximately 9% occurring once. Study-level points and caveats: Reactive arthritis synovial fluid and blood were previously reported to contain some motif variants.

This receptor was taken from a male donor with ankylosing spondylitis or in good health (not recorded which). The chain joins TRBV20-1 to TRBJ1-1, with D perhaps matching TRBD1 (5 bases). The specimen sequenced was blood, either unsorted or a sorted T cell fraction (not recorded which). The CDR3: CSAIPPGVDGTEAFF. CDR3 bases: TGCAGTGCCATCCCACCGGGGGTCGACGGCACTGAAGCTTTCTTT.